This TCR beta chain was sequenced for a study of OX40 agonist ivuxolimab in advanced cancers. The CDR3 is 13 residues long. Losses at the gene ends were 7 bases for V and 4 bases for J; bases not matched to a gene: 6. Germline CDR1 reads MDHEN; CDR2 reads SYDVKM. The data were produced by immunoSEQ multiplex PCR, yet TCRdb's version contains in-frame clones alone and is incomplete. The sample consists of tens of thousands of clones, roughly 80% of them appearing once. The sample holds a few counts of this clone. The chain joins TRBV28 to TRBJ2-7; TRBD2 agrees at 8 bases. The clonotype comes from an adult with an advanced solid tumor such as melanoma, head and neck, liver or kidney cancer. Sequenced here: CD4+ or CD8+ T cells sorted from blood, sampled in a trial of the OX40 agonist ivuxolimab. The CDR3, as DNA: TGTGCCAGCACGAAACGGGGGGGTTACGAGCAGTACGTC. Translating it yields CASTKRGGYEQYV.